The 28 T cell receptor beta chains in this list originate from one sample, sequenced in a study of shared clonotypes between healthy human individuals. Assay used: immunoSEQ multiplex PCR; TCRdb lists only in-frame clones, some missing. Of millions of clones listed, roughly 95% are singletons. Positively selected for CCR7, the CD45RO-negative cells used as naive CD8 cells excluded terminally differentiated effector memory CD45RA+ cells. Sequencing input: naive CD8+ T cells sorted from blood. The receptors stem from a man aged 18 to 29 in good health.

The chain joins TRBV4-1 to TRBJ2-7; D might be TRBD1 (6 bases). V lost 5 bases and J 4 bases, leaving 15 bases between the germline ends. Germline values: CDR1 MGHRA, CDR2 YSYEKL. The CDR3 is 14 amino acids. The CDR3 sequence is CASSSAGTRYEQYF. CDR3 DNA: TGCGCCAGCAGCTCCGCCGGGACACGTTACGAGCAGTACTTC.

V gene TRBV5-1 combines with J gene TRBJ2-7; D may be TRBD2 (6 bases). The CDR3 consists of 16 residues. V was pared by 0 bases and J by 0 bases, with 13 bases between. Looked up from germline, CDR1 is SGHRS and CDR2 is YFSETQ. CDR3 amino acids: CASSLGGTGLSYEQYF. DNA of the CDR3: TGCGCCAGCAGCTTGGGAGGTACGGGACTCTCCTACGAGCAGTACTTC.

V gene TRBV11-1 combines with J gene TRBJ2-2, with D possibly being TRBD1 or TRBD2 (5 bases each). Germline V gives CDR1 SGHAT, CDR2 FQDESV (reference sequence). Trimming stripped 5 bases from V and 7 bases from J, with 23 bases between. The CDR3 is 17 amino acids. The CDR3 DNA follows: TGTGCCAGCAGCCACGGGGCACACGAACGGTCCGGCGGGGAGCTGTTTTTT. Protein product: CASSHGAHERSGGELFF.

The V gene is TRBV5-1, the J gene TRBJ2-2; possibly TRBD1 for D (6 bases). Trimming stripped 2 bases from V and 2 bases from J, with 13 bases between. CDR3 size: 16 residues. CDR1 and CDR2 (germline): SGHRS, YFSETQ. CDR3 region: CASSLTGNKNTGELFF. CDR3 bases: TGCGCCAGCAGCTTAACAGGGAATAAAAACACCGGGGAGCTGTTTTTT. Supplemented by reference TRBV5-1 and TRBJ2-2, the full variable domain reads KAGVTQTPRYLIKTRGQQVTLSCSPISGHRSVSWYQQTPGQGLQFLFEYFSETQRNKGNFPGRFSGRQFSNSRSEMNVSTLELGDSALYLCASSLTGNKNTGELFFGEGSRLTVL.

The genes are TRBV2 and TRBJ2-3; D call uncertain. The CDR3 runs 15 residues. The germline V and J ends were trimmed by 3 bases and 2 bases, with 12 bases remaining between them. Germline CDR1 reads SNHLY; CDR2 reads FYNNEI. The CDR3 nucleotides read TGTGCCAGCAGTGAGGTTGGTAGAGACACAGATACGCAGTATTTT. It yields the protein CASSEVGRDTDTQYF.

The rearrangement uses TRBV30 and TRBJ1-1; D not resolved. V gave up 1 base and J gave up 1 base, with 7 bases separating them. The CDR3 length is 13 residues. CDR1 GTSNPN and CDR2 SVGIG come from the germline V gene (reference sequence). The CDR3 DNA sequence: TGTGCCTGGAGTGATGTAACGAACACTGAAGCTTTCTTT. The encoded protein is CAWSDVTNTEAFF.

Here the CDR3 DNA reads TGTGCCAGCAGCCCCCGGGACAGCCTTTTCACAGATACGCAGTATTTT. This codes for CASSPRDSLFTDTQYF. This sequence joins TRBV7-2 and TRBJ2-3, with 7 bases fitting TRBD1. CDR1 and CDR2 from the germline V gene are SGHTA and FQGNSA. The CDR3 runs to 16 residues. V lost 5 bases and J lost 2; bases outside the gene matches: 10. Full variable domain (rest looked up from reference TRBV7-2 and TRBJ2-3): GAGVSQSPSNKVTEKGKDVELRCDPISGHTALYWYRQSLGQGLEFLIYFQGNSAPDKSGLPSDRFSAERTGGSVSTLTIQRTQQEDSAVYLCASSPRDSLFTDTQYFGPGTRLTVL.

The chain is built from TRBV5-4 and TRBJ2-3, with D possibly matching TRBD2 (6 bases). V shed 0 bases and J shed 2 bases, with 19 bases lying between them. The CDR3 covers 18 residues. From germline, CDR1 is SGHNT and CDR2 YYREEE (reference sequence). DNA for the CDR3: TGTGCCAGCAGCTTGGGTGGGCTAGCGCCTCTCCCCACAGATACGCAGTATTTT. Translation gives CASSLGGLAPLPTDTQYF. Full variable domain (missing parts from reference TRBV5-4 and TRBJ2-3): ETGVTQSPTHLIKTRGQQVTLRCSSQSGHNTVSWYQQALGQGPQFIFQYYREEENGRGNFPPRFSGLQFPNYSSELNVNALELDDSALYLCASSLGGLAPLPTDTQYFGPGTRLTVL.

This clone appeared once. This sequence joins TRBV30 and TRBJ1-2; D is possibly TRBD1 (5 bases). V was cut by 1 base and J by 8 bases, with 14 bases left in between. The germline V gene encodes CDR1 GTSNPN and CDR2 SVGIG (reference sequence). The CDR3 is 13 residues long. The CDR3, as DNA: TGTGCCTGGAGTGCCGCAGGGATATGGGGCTACACCTTC. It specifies CAWSAAGIWGYTF.

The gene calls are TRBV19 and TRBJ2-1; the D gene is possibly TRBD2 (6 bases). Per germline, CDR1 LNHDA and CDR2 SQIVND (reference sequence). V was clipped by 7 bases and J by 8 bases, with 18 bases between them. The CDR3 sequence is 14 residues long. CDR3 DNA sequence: TGTGCCAGTACCCTAACCACTAGCTCCGATGAGCAGTTCTTC. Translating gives CASTLTTSSDEQFF.

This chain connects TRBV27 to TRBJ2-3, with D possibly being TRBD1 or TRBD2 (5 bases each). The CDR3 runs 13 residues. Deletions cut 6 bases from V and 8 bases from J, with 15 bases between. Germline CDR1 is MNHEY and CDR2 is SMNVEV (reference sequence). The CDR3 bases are TGTGCCAGCAGGTACGGGGCGGATAGTACGCAGTATTTT. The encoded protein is CASRYGADSTQYF.

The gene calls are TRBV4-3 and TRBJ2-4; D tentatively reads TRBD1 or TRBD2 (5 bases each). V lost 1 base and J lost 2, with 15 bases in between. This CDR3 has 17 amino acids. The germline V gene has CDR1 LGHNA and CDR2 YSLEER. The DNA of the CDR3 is TGCGCCAGCAGCCAAGTGGCGCGGGTGGACACCAAAAACATTCAGTACTTC. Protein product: CASSQVARVDTKNIQYF.

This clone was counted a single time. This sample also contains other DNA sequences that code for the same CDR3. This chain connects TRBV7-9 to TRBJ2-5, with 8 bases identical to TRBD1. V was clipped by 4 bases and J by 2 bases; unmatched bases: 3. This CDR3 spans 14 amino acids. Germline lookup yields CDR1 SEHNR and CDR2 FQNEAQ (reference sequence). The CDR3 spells CASSSDRAQETQYF. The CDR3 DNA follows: TGTGCCAGCAGCTCGGACAGGGCACAAGAGACCCAGTACTTC.

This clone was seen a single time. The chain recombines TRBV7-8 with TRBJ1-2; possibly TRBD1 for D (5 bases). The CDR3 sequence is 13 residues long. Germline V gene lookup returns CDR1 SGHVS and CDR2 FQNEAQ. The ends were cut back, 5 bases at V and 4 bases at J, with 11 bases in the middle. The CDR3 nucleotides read TGTGCCAGCAGCATGGGGGGAAGCTATGGCTACACCTTC. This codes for CASSMGGSYGYTF. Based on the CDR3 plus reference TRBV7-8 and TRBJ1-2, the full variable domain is GAGVSQSPRYKVAKRGQDVALRCDPISGHVSLFWYQQALGQGPEFLTYFQNEAQLDKSGLPSDRFFAERPEGSVSTLKIQRTQQEDSAVYLCASSMGGSYGYTFGSGTRLTVV.

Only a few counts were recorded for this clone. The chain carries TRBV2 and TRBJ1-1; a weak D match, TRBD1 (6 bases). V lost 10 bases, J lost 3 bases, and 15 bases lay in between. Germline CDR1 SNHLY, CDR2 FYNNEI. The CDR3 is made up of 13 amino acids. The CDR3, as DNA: TGTGCCACCTGTGGACAGACCGACACTGAAGCTTTCTTT. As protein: CATCGQTDTEAFF.

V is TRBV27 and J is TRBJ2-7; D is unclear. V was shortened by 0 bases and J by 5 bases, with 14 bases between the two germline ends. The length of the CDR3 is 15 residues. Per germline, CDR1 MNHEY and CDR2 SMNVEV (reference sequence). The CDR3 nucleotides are TGTGCCAGCAGTTTATCGAATCTGGGGTCCGACGAGCAGTACTTC. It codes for CASSLSNLGSDEQYF.

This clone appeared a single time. The CDR3 spells CASSPDRGDTGELFF. The CDR3 DNA is TGTGCCAGCAGTCCCGACAGGGGTGACACCGGGGAGCTGTTTTTT. V is TRBV6-6 and J is TRBJ2-2; 8 bases line up with TRBD1. Trimming took 5 bases from V and 3 from J; bases not matched to a gene: 5. The CDR3 extends over 15 amino acids. From germline, CDR1 is MNHNY and CDR2 SVGAGI (reference sequence).

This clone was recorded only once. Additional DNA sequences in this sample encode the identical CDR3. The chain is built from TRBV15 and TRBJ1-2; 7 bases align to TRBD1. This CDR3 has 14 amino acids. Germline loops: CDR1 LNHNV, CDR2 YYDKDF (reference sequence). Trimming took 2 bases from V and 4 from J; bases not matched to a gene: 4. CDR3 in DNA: TGTGCCACCAGCAGAACAGGGGTAGGCTATGGCTACACCTTC. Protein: CATSRTGVGYGYTF.

CDR3 DNA sequence: TGTGCCAGCAGACTCACACCCCAAGAGACCCAGTACTTC. Protein sequence: CASRLTPQETQYF. This chain links TRBV5-6 with TRBJ2-5; unclear D gene. The germline V gene has CDR1 SGHDT and CDR2 YYEEEE. This CDR3 has 13 residues. Trimming left V 5 bases short and J 1 base short, with 9 bases between.

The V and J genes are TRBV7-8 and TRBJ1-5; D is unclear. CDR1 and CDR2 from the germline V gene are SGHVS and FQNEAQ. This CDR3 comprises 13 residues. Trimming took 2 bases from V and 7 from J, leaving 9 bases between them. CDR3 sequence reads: CASSLPGIQPQHF. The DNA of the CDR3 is TGTGCCAGCAGCTTACCAGGAATCCAGCCCCAGCATTTT.

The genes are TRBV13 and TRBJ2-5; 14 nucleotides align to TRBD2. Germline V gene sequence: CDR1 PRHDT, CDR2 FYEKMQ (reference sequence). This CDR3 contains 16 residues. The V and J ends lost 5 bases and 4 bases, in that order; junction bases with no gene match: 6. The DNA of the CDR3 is TGTGCCAGCAGCCCCCCTGGGACTAGCGGGAGAGAGACCCAGTACTTC. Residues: CASSPPGTSGRETQYF.

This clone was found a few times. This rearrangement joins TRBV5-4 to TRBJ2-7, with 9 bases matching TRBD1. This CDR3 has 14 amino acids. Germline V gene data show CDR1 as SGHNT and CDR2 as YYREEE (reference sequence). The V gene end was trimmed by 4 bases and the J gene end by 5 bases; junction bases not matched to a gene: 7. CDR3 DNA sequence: TGTGCCAGCAGCCCCGGGACAGGGCTCGACGAGCAGTACTTC. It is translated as CASSPGTGLDEQYF.

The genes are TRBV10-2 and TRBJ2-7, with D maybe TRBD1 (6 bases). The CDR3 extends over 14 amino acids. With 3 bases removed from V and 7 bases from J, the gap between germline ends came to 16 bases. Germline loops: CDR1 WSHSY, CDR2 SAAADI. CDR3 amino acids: CASSEDRFSLEQYF. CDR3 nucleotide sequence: TGCGCCAGCAGTGAAGACAGGTTCTCCTTGGAGCAGTACTTC.

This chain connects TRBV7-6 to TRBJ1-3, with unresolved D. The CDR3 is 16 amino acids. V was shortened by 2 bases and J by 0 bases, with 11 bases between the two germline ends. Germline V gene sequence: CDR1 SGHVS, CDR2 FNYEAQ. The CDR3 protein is CASSLSTGSSGNTIYF. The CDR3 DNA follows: TGTGCCAGCAGCTTATCGACGGGGTCCTCTGGAAACACCATATATTTT.

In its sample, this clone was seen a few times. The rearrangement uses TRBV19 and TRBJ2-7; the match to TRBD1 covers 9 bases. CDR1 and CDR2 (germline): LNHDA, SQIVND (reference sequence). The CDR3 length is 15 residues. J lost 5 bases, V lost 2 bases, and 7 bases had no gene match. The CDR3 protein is CASSIFGTGFDEQYF. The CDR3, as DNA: TGTGCCAGTAGTATATTTGGGACAGGGTTTGACGAGCAGTACTTC.

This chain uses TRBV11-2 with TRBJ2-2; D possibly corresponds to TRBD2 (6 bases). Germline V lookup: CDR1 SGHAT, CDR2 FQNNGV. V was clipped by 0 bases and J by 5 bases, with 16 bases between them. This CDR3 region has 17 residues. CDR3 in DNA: TGTGCCAGCAGCTTAGATTCATCGGGAGAGGGGACCGGGGAGCTGTTTTTT. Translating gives CASSLDSSGEGTGELFF.

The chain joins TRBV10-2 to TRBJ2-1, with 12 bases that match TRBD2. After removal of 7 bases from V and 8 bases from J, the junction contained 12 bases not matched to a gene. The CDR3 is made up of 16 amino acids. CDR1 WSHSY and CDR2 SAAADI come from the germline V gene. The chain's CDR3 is CASNGLAGRQVDEQFF. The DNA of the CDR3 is TGCGCCAGCAACGGACTAGCGGGACGGCAGGTTGATGAGCAGTTCTTC.

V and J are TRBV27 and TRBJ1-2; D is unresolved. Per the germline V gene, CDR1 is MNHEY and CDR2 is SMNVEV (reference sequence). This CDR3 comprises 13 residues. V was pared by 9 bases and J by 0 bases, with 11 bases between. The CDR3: CASKETPNYGYTF. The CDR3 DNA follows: TGTGCCAGTAAGGAAACCCCTAACTATGGCTACACCTTC.